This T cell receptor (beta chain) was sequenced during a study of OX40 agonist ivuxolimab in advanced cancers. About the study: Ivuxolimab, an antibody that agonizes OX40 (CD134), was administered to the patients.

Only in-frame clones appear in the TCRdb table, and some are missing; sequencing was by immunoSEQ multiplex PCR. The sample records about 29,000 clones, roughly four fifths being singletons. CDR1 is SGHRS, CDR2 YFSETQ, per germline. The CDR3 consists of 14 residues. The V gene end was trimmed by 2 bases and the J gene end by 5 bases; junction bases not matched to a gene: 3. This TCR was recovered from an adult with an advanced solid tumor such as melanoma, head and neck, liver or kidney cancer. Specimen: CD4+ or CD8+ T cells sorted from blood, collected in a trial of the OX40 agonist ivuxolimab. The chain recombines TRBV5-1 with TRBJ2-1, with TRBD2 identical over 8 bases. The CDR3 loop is CASSFSGNHNEQFF. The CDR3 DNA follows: TGCGCCAGCAGCTTTAGCGGGAACCACAATGAGCAGTTCTTC.